This T cell receptor (beta chain) was obtained from a study of beta chain features in type 1 diabetes (dated by TCRdb to 2016 to 2018). With regard to the full study: Patients and healthy donors did not differ in mean age, gender distribution, total cell number or subset yield. A total of approximately 100,000,000 sorted cells were examined across all samples, and the number of cells per subset was strongly correlated with RNA yield. In the study, TCRB repertoires of sorted circulating CD4+ T cell subsets from recently diagnosed type 1 diabetes patients were compared with those of matched healthy donors. Naive and central memory subsets were obtained from all 30 or so donors, but regulatory and stem cell-like memory subsets were isolated from only 8 patients and roughly 8 healthy donors.

This clone occurred a few times. It lacks a known antigen. No base-level quality is on record; no much larger clone is a single base apart. The High Capacity cDNA Reverse Transcription Kit was used to reverse transcribe all of the isolated RNA, meaning that expressed TCRB transcripts were what got sequenced. Deep immunoSEQ sequencing was performed on naive, central memory and regulatory T cell samples, with an average of around 3.4 million total reads per sample. After sorted cells were lysed in RLT buffer, RNA was extracted with DNase-treated RNeasy Micro or Mini kits, with the choice depending on cell number. To prevent cross-contamination, every cell subset was processed on its own, while patient and healthy donor samples were processed together. The immunoSEQ multiplex PCR was used to amplify TCRB sequences from cDNA, yielding 87-bp fragments that span the CDR3 region. Amplicons were sequenced on the Illumina HiSeq platform. The paper's data handling went like this. PCR bias was corrected computationally using synthetic template baselines, and reads within Hamming distance 2 were collapsed, with unmergeable singletons discarded. Reads were aligned against IMGT to assign V, D and J genes, CDR3 length and insertions or deletions at six rearrangement sites. Within each subset, clonotype counts were normalized to sorted cell number, after which true diversity and Gini coefficients were computed with the tcR R package. The overlap coefficient, calculated on TCRB nucleotide sequences, was used to measure repertoire sharing. Out-of-frame TCRB sequences from naive cells were analyzed to stand in for the pre-selection repertoire. The clones in this table, taken by TCRdb from immuneACCESS, are in-frame only. Not every clone is retained; where verified, under half of the shortfall comes from an unresolved V gene, and the cause of the rest is unknown. V, J and clone size derive from that table, while D and trimming were established from the DNA sequence. The sample has around 600,000 clones on record, over 10% of them singletons. About 0.11% of the sample is held by the ten biggest clonotypes.

CDR1 and CDR2, per the germline V gene, are ENHRY and SYGVKD. The CDR3 contains 13 residues, cysteine and phenylalanine counted. Only CDR3 DNA remains: 39 bases, in frame from the first base. V is clipped by 3 bases and J by 5 bases, and the sequence between their germline boundaries is 11 bases long. Here is what the overall study found, with its caveats: Naive, central memory and regulatory TCRB repertoires appeared to be more similar among patients than among healthy donors. HLA sub-analyses involved small numbers of individuals, so any influence of HLA type on TCRB rearrangement remained unresolved. Fewer insertions and more nucleotide deletions at VDJ recombination sites were observed in patients with type 1 diabetes, implying thymic rearrangement abnormalities. A moderate but significant shortening of TCRB CDR3 length was observed in type 1 diabetes patients in all four CD4+ subsets. Because cDNA rather than genomic DNA was sequenced, highly expressing activated cells could have been over-represented, although no difference in activation and CD3 levels was found between groups. Shorter templates might have been favored by PCR, but patient and control samples were amplified and corrected together, so both groups would have been affected equally by any skew.

A single peripheral blood draw of approximately 120 mL on average was collected from each donor into heparinised tubes. Naive, central memory, regulatory and stem cell-like memory CD4+ T cells were sorted on a BD FACSAria II using a panel including CD45RO, CCR7, CD25, CD127, CD95 and CD27. A purity above 95% was achieved for all sorted populations. PBMCs were isolated right away by Lymphoprep density gradient centrifugation and were stained directly, without culture. Samples were stained and sorted in pairs, with one healthy donor and one patient per experiment, so that batch effects were minimized.

The rearrangement joined TRBV10-3 to TRBJ2-7; no D segment can be confidently identified. Sequencing input: naive CD4+ T cells from blood. The cell subset or site label of this sample denotes: true naive CD4+ T cells. The receptor was isolated from a man aged 25 to 45 with type 1 diabetes. The CDR3 here reads CAISEVQRDEQYF. The DNA sequence is as follows: TGTGCCATCAGTGAAGTACAACGGGACGAGCAGTACTTC.